The 30 T cell receptor beta chains given below trace back to one sample, sequenced in a study of regulatory T cells in long-lasting Graves disease. Time point here: newly diagnosed GD, antithyroid drugs for less than 3 months. The TCR library was made from RNA that had been extracted from PBMCs in TRIzol. Library construction for TCR beta used iRepertoire HTBI primers and Arm-PCR of CDR3 regions. Using its own MiXCR run on the multiplex PCR reads, TCRdb lists one record per CDR3 protein. Of about 220,000 distinct CDR3 sequences in the sample, roughly 19% were seen once. The sample was also reused in another study, on T cells in Graves' hyperthyroidism and ophthalmopathy.

This material consisted of peripheral blood mononuclear cells (PBMCs), taken at new diagnosis, from a patient treated with antithyroid drugs. These receptors all come from a woman aged 25 to 39 with Graves disease.

This clonotype was detected only a few times. This sequence joins TRBV9 and TRBJ2-5, with D uncertain. The germline V gene encodes CDR1 SGDLS and CDR2 YYNGEE. The CDR3 has 16 amino acids. Trimming removed 4 bases from V and 4 bases from J, with 20 bases in between. The CDR3 DNA reads as TGTGCCAGCAGCCCGCGCGGAGTCGTTTTGTCAGAGACCCAGTACTTC. The encoded protein is CASSPRGVVLSETQYF.

This clonotype has at least ten counts. The chain recombines TRBV30 with TRBJ2-7; 8 nucleotides agree with TRBD1. The J segment lost 6 bases and the V segment lost 3 bases, leaving 16 bases of the junction unmatched. This CDR3 region has 16 residues. Germline CDR1 and CDR2: GTSNPN and SVGIG (reference sequence). The CDR3 nucleotides are TGTGCCTGGAGCGACCTTACAATCGGACAGGGAGGCGAGCAGTACTTC. Amino acid sequence: CAWSDLTIGQGGEQYF.

The rearrangement links TRBV5-1 to TRBJ2-7, with a tentative D call TRBD2 (5 bases). CDR3 length: 13 residues. V was trimmed by 4 bases and J by 2 bases, leaving 10 bases between them. Germline CDR1 is SGHRS and CDR2 is YFSETQ. CDR3 sequence reads: CASSSGAAYEQYF. The CDR3, as DNA: TGCGCCAGCAGCAGCGGTGCTGCCTACGAGCAGTACTTC.

The rearrangement uses TRBV7-2 and TRBJ2-7; a weak D match, TRBD2 (6 bases). The V end lost 2 bases, the J end lost 2 bases, and 7 bases lay between the germline ends. Germline V gene sequence: CDR1 SGHTA, CDR2 FQGNSA. The CDR3 is made up of 13 amino acids. In DNA, the CDR3 is TGTGCCAGCAGCTTACAGCGGGCCTACGAGCAGTACTTC. Translating it yields CASSLQRAYEQYF.

This clonotype was seen at least ten times. V gene TRBV28 combines with J gene TRBJ2-7; D is unresolved. The germline V gene encodes CDR1 MDHEN and CDR2 SYDVKM. CDR3 size: 14 residues. V dropped 3 bases and J dropped 1 base, with 10 bases sitting between them. CDR3 nucleotides: TGTGCCAGCAGTTTTCGAGGAGTTTCCTACGAGCAGTACTTC. Amino acids: CASSFRGVSYEQYF.

This clonotype occurred many times. This chain connects TRBV18 to TRBJ1-2; D perhaps matches TRBD1 (6 bases). V lost 2 bases and J lost 5, with 12 bases in between. Germline V gene sequence: CDR1 KGHSH, CDR2 LQKENI. The length of the CDR3 is 14 residues. The CDR3 is CASSPKGGAYGYTF. CDR3 DNA: TGTGCCAGCTCACCAAAGGGGGGCGCGTATGGCTACACCTTC.

This clonotype was counted ten times or more. J is TRBJ1-4 and V is TRBV7-2; D is possibly TRBD1 (6 bases). CDR3 size: 13 residues. CDR1 is SGHTA, CDR2 FQGNSA, per germline. V lost 2 bases to trimming and J lost 7 bases, with 8 bases between them. CDR3 DNA: TGTGCCAGCAGCTTAAGGGGGGCTGAAAAACTGTTTTTT. It is translated as CASSLRGAEKLFF.

On this clonotype: One junction end does not reproduce the germline sequence, and a read error may be involved. V usage is TRBV27 and J usage is TRBJ2-1; D remains ambiguous. Germline loops: CDR1 MNHEY, CDR2 SMNVEV (reference sequence). The CDR3 covers 13 residues. The CDR3: CASSLTGYKEQLF. CDR3 bases: TGTGCCAGCAGTTTAACCGGGTACAAAGAGCAGCTCTTC.

There are many counts of this clonotype. CDR3 coding DNA: TGTGCCAGCAGTTACAGGGCAGGGACCACAGATACGCAGTATTTT. The encoded protein is CASSYRAGTTDTQYF. The V gene is TRBV6-2 or TRBV6-3, the J gene TRBJ2-3; D may match TRBD1 or TRBD2 (5 bases each). V lost 2 bases to trimming and J lost 2 bases, with 11 bases between them. The CDR3 spans 15 residues. Germline V gene data show CDR1 as MNHEY and CDR2 as SVGEGT.

In this sample, this clonotype turned up many times. The chain is built from TRBV12-3 or TRBV12-4 and TRBJ2-1; 12 bases align to TRBD1. Trimming at V came to 1 base and at J to 1 base, leaving 20 bases not matched to a gene. The CDR3 is 23 residues long. The CDR3 nucleotides read TGTGCCAGCAGTTTAGGAGGGGACAGGGGGCTAGCGGGAGCCCCTCGATCCTACAATGAGCAGTTCTTC. It encodes CASSLGGDRGLAGAPRSYNEQFF.

Many counts were recorded for this clonotype. V is TRBV24-1 and J is TRBJ2-2, with 14 bases matching TRBD2. The CDR3 runs 16 residues. Germline CDR1 KGHDR, CDR2 SFDVKD. V shed 4 bases and J 12 bases; nucleotides not matched to a gene: 9. CDR3 DNA: TGTGCCACCAGTGAATCGACTAGCGGGAGGGCGAGGAAGCTGTTTTTT. Translation: CATSESTSGRARKLFF.

This clonotype was detected ten times or more. The V call is TRBV20-1, the J call TRBJ2-3; 9 nucleotides match TRBD2. Germline CDR1 and CDR2: DFQATT and SNEGSKA (reference sequence). V lost 0 bases and J lost 5; bases outside the gene matches: 6. This CDR3 comprises 15 residues. CDR3 in amino acids: CSARDFQRGVDTQYF. The CDR3 DNA reads TGCAGTGCTAGAGATTTCCAGCGGGGGGTAGATACGCAGTATTTT.

This clonotype has only a few counts. The genes are TRBV5-6 and TRBJ2-7; 10 bases match TRBD1. V was pared by 1 base and J by 3 bases, with 4 bases of the junction left unmatched. CDR1 and CDR2 from the germline V gene are SGHDT and YYEEEE. The CDR3 runs to 15 residues. The CDR3 nucleotides read TGTGCCAGCAGCTTGTGGGGACAGGGGATCTACGAGCAGTACTTC. Its protein is CASSLWGQGIYEQYF.

Ten or more counts support this clonotype. The chain links TRBV19 to TRBJ1-2, with D perhaps matching TRBD1 (5 bases). Trimming pared 6 bases from V and 5 bases from J, leaving 16 bases between. Germline V lookup: CDR1 LNHDA, CDR2 SQIVND (reference sequence). The CDR3 loop spans 14 amino acids. As DNA, the CDR3 is TGTGCCAGTAGAAGGGACTACTCCTCATATGGCTACACCTTC. Protein sequence: CASRRDYSSYGYTF.

Ten or more counts support this clonotype. The rearrangement joins TRBV7-8 to TRBJ2-7; D unclear. The V and J ends lost 0 bases and 4 bases respectively, with 7 bases between them. CDR3 length: 13 residues. CDR1 and CDR2 (germline): SGHVS, FQNEAQ. Here the CDR3 DNA reads TGTGCCAGCAGCTTAGCACCGGATTACGAGCAGTACTTC. It yields the protein CASSLAPDYEQYF.

This clonotype came up many times. The chain carries TRBV2 and TRBJ1-6; 9 bases line up with TRBD1. V lost 6 bases and J lost 10; bases outside the gene matches: 7. CDR3 size: 14 residues. Per germline, CDR1 SNHLY and CDR2 FYNNEI. The DNA for the CDR3 is TGTGCCAGCAGCGCCGGGACAGGGTTCTCACCCCTCCACTTT. Translating gives CASSAGTGFSPLHF. The variable domain in full, with the rest retrieved from reference TRBV2 and TRBJ1-6, is EPEVTQTPSHQVTQMGQEVILRCVPISNHLYFYWYRQILGQKVEFLVSFYNNEISEKSEIFDDQFSVERPDGSNFTLKIRSTKLEDSAMYFCASSAGTGFSPLHFGNGTRLTVT.

At least ten counts were recorded for this clonotype. This rearrangement joins TRBV5-1 to TRBJ2-5, with a tentative D call TRBD1 (6 bases). Trimming cost V 7 bases and J 0 bases, with 13 bases left between them. CDR3 length equals 14 residues. The germline V gene has CDR1 SGHRS and CDR2 YFSETQ. CDR3 coding DNA: TGCGCCAGCTCGGCAGGGGAGTACCAAGAGACCCAGTACTTC. Amino acid sequence: CASSAGEYQETQYF.

There are a few counts of this clonotype. The gene calls are TRBV18 and TRBJ1-4, with TRBD1 as a possible D gene (6 bases). CDR3 length: 14 amino acids. Germline V CDR1 and CDR2: KGHSH, LQKENI. The V end was cut by 3 bases, the J end by 7 bases, with 12 bases between. CDR3 loop: CASSPQGFSEKLFF. The CDR3 nucleotides are TGTGCCAGCTCACCCCAGGGGTTTAGTGAAAAACTGTTTTTT.

Ten or more counts support this clonotype. The V and J genes are TRBV3-1 and TRBJ1-1; D remains unclear. The CDR3 consists of 15 residues. The germline V and J ends were trimmed by 3 bases and 0 bases, with 11 bases remaining between them. Germline-derived CDR1 and CDR2 are LGHDT and YNNKEL (reference sequence). CDR3 coding DNA: TGTGCCAGCAGCCAGGCTGGGAGCATGAACACTGAAGCTTTCTTT. Its protein product is CASSQAGSMNTEAFF.

J is TRBJ2-7 and V is TRBV4-1; TRBD1 might be the D (6 bases). The length of the CDR3 is 16 residues. Trimming took 4 bases from V and 4 from J, leaving 20 bases between them. Germline V gives CDR1 MGHRA, CDR2 YSYEKL. The CDR3 DNA reads as TGCGCCAGCAGCCTTGAAGGGGTGGGGGCTGGGTACGAGCAGTACTTC. This translates into CASSLEGVGAGYEQYF.

This clonotype was seen many times. The V call is TRBV3-1, the J call TRBJ2-7; D remains unclear. V was shortened by 4 bases and J by 1 base, with 11 bases between the two germline ends. The CDR3 covers 14 residues. Per germline, CDR1 LGHDT and CDR2 YNNKEL (reference sequence). The CDR3, as DNA: TGTGCCAGCAGCCGTGAGACGCTTTCCTACGAGCAGTACTTC. Amino acids: CASSRETLSYEQYF.

V is TRBV7-2 and J is TRBJ2-5, with D tentatively TRBD2 (6 bases). This CDR3 has 13 amino acids. Germline loops: CDR1 SGHTA, CDR2 FQGNSA. V lost 2 bases, J lost 3 bases, and 7 bases lay in between. In DNA, the CDR3 is TGTGCCAGCAGCTTACGGAGGGAAGAGACCCAGTACTTC. This codes for CASSLRREETQYF.

In its sample, this clonotype was seen many times. V gene TRBV15 combines with J gene TRBJ2-7; D perhaps matches TRBD2 (6 bases). Trimming removed 5 bases from V and 0 bases from J, with 14 bases in between. The CDR3 covers 15 residues. The V gene's germline CDR1 is LNHNV and CDR2 YYDKDF (reference sequence). The DNA of the CDR3 is TGTGCCACCAGCGGGGTAAATAGCGGCTCCTACGAGCAGTACTTC. This encodes CATSGVNSGSYEQYF.

In regard to this clonotype: The conserved final phenylalanine or tryptophan is absent from the CDR3, which likely points to a read error. V usage is TRBV3-1 and J usage is TRBJ2-1; weak D call: TRBD2 (5 bases). Germline CDR1 reads LGHDT; CDR2 reads YNNKEL (reference sequence). With 1 base removed from V and 3 bases from J, the gap between germline ends came to 22 bases. The CDR3 is 19 residues long. In nucleotides, the CDR3 is TGTGCCAGCAGCCAAGGAGGACTCTTGGGATCCACGTACTACAATGAGCAGTTCCTC. Its protein is CASSQGGLLGSTYYNEQFL.

This clonotype was detected many times. The V and J genes are TRBV13 and TRBJ1-6; 7 nucleotides line up with TRBD1. The CDR3 runs to 23 residues. J lost 3 bases, V lost 1 base, and 24 bases had no gene match. Per the germline V gene, CDR1 is PRHDT and CDR2 is FYEKMQ (reference sequence). Written as DNA, the CDR3 is TGTGCCAGCAGCTTAGTAGAAGGGAGAGTGGGGACAGTCCCGACCTACTATAATTCACCCCTCCACTTT. Translated: CASSLVEGRVGTVPTYYNSPLHF.

In its sample, this clonotype was seen many times. J is TRBJ1-1 and V is TRBV20-1; 8 bases line up with TRBD1. This CDR3 has 12 amino acids. The V and J ends lost 6 bases and 5 bases, in that order; junction bases with no gene match: 5. Per germline, CDR1 DFQATT and CDR2 SNEGSKA (reference sequence). In nucleotides, the CDR3 is TGCAGTGCGATACAGGGGGGGACTGAAGCTTTCTTT. Translated: CSAIQGGTEAFF.

The chain uses TRBV3-1 and TRBJ1-2, with a tentative D call TRBD1 (6 bases). The CDR3 sequence is 12 residues long. V was trimmed by 1 base and J by 10 bases, leaving 10 bases between them. Germline CDR1 and CDR2: LGHDT and YNNKEL (reference sequence). DNA of the CDR3: TGTGCCAGCAGCCAAGGGGGGGCTTACTACACCTTC. Amino acids: CASSQGGAYYTF.

With regard to this clonotype: A read error may be the cause here, since a much bigger clone is one base away. Here the CDR3 reads CSAHSPGGPIWNEQYF. CDR3 coding DNA: TGCAGTGCGCATTCCCCGGGGGGTCCCATCTGGAACGAGCAGTACTTC. J is TRBJ2-7 and V is TRBV20-1; 7 bases align to TRBD2. This CDR3 has 16 amino acids. Looked up from germline, CDR1 is DFQATT and CDR2 is SNEGSKA (reference sequence). J was trimmed by 5 bases and V by 6 bases; bases with no gene match: 19.

This clonotype was observed many times. The V call is TRBV28, the J call TRBJ2-5; 7 bases align to TRBD1. This CDR3 is 15 amino acids long. Germline V gene data show CDR1 as MDHEN and CDR2 as SYDVKM. After removal of 6 bases from V and 5 bases from J, the junction contained 12 bases not matched to a gene. CDR3 sequence: CASSRYDRAQETQYF. The CDR3, as DNA: TGTGCCAGCAGCCGATACGACAGGGCCCAGGAGACCCAGTACTTC.

The table lists this clonotype with many counts. The chain couples TRBV11-1 to TRBJ2-2, with D possibly being TRBD2 (6 bases). V lost 3 bases and J lost 3, with 14 bases in between. CDR3 length equals 16 residues. Per the germline V gene, CDR1 is SGHAT and CDR2 is FQDESV (reference sequence). This CDR3 reads CASSFFSGAYTGELFF. The CDR3 region has the DNA TGTGCCAGCAGCTTTTTTAGCGGAGCCTACACCGGGGAGCTGTTTTTT. Based on the CDR3 plus reference TRBV11-1 and TRBJ2-2, the full variable domain is EAEVAQSPRYKITEKSQAVAFWCDPISGHATLYWYRQILGQGPELLVQFQDESVVDDSQLPKDRFSAERLKGVDSTLKIQPAELGDSAMYLCASSFFSGAYTGELFFGEGSRLTVL.